The present entry profiles one T cell receptor beta chain with its context. TCRdb keeps only in-frame clones here, not all; method: immunoSEQ multiplex PCR. Of around 17,000 clones in the sample, 95% to 97% were seen once. The sample comes from a study of T cell changes during pregnancy in multiple sclerosis. The germline V gene has CDR1 LGHNA and CDR2 YNFKEQ. The CDR3 covers 14 residues. V lost 0 bases, J lost 7 bases, and 7 bases lay in between. The TCR originated in a female donor with multiple sclerosis, enrolled in a pregnancy study. The chain couples TRBV4-2 to TRBJ1-6; D is unresolved. This specimen consisted of peripheral blood, obtained in the third trimester of pregnancy. CDR3 coding DNA: TGTGCCAGCAGCCAAGACCAGAAGAATTCACCCCTCCACTTT. This sequence encodes CASSQDQKNSPLHF.